This T cell receptor beta chain was obtained from a study of blood T cell repertoires in COVID-19 (TCRdb year 2020). Describing the broader study: Samples covering the acute and convalescent phases of COVID-19 were provided by collaborators in the United States, Italy and Spain. The material from the prospective study consisted of cDNA or gDNA derived from T cells, B-cell-depleted T cells, or PBMCs. The dataset comprised deeply sampled blood TCRbeta repertoires from subjects exposed to, actively infected with, or recovered from COVID-19. Nearly every sample came with metadata listing a de-identified subject ID, COVID-19 status, age in years and sex. The repertoires were released in a freely available public database intended as a resource for research on the immune response to SARS-CoV-2. Where HLA class I and class II types were available, the types were taken from metadata supplied by the sample provider, not from assay-based typing. The samples were drawn from two sources: the first 160 participants of the ongoing ImmuneRACE study, and 950 to 1,500 subjects contributed by 6 global collaborators. The research as a whole found: The quantity of clinical and demographic metadata differed by source and by participant and was supplied without curation.

TCRbeta CDR3 regions were amplified from genomic DNA by means of the immunoSEQ Assay, a bias-controlled multiplex PCR. From the authors' description of their analysis: Nucleated cell counts per sample were estimated from amplification of reference gene primers within the assay. Sequence reads were collapsed and filtered to measure the absolute abundance of every unique TCRbeta CDR3 rearrangement. For each sample, productive Simpson clonality was calculated as the square root of Simpson's diversity index over productive rearrangements. Not all clones reach the TCRdb copy of this immuneACCESS table, which keeps in-frame sequences only. Checked studies attribute under half of the gap to unresolved V genes and leave the rest unexplained. V, J and clone size were drawn from that table, and D and trimming were deduced from the DNA. This sample holds under 200,000 clones; around 83% were observed only once. The ten largest make up approximately 1.4% of the sample.

Comments on this clone: Which antigen it targets is not known. The input lacks base qualities; no much larger clone sits a single base away.

The CDR3 holds 14 amino acids from the cysteine to the phenylalanine. This entry keeps only the CDR3 DNA: 42 bases, framed from base 1. The junction shows trimming of 6 bases on V and 4 bases on J, and the gene matches do not reach 4 bases of it. From the germline V gene, CDR1 is MNHEY and CDR2 is SVGAGI. Whole blood was collected in K2EDTA tubes by collaborating institutions according to the institutions' own protocols. For TCRbeta analysis, collaborator samples were shipped as frozen whole blood, as isolated PBMCs, or as DNA extracted from either sample type. Here the chain combines TRBV6-5 and TRBJ1-1; 11 junctional bases match TRBD1. What was sequenced was peripheral blood. The sequence derives from a human donor in a cohort sampled during active COVID-19. The CDR3 reads as follows: CASSGTGGFTEAFF. The nucleotide sequence reads as follows: TGTGCCAGCAGCGGGACAGGGGGGTTCACTGAAGCTTTCTTT.